This TCR beta chain was obtained from a study of T cells in Graves' hyperthyroidism and ophthalmopathy. Study-level results: Most expanded thyroid clonotypes above 0.001 also appeared in blood.

About this clonotype: Its antigen is undetermined.

RNA transcripts yielded amplified TCR beta CDR3 regions. RT-PCR in the first round (using the HTBI primer set) targeted the TCR CDR3. TCRdb passed the multiplex PCR reads through MiXCR, listing each CDR3 protein once. The table includes roughly 630,000 distinct CDR3 sequences, about 15% detected once. The CDR3 consists of 15 residues. Germline loops: CDR1 SEHNR, CDR2 FQNEAQ (reference sequence). V lost 6 bases to trimming and J lost 2 bases, with 17 bases between them. Input material: blood. The source of this sequence is a woman in her twenties or thirties with Graves' hyperthyroidism. The chain links TRBV7-9 to TRBJ2-7; no clear D gene. The CDR3 bases are TGTGCCAGCAGTTCTGTAAAGGCCCCCCCCTACGAGCAGTACTTC. It specifies CASSSVKAPPYEQYF.